The sequence of this T cell receptor (beta chain) was determined in a study of neoadjuvant nivolumab and ipilimumab in lung cancer. Study-level information: Patients got nivolumab 3 mg/kg on days 1, 15 and 29; combination added ipilimumab 1 mg/kg day 1. The study, taken as a whole, reports: Blood richness before therapy tracked richness in tumors resected after neoadjuvant therapy. TCR sequencing covered a small number of samples.

V shed 4 bases and J shed 2 bases, with 9 bases lying between them. In germline, CDR1 is SGHRS, CDR2 YFSETQ. This CDR3 spans 13 amino acids. Measured with immunoSEQ multiplex PCR; TCRdb has only the in-frame clones, and not every one. The profile shows approximately 5,000 clones, 91% of them singletons. As concerns this clone: The antigen is unknown.

V and J are TRBV5-1 and TRBJ2-5; TRBD2 might be the D (6 bases). The TCR originated in an adult with non-small cell lung cancer. Some clones in this sample may be carry-over from other donors' samples. The material sequenced was blood, taken after neoadjuvant nivolumab, alone or with ipilimumab, at or shortly before surgery. As DNA, the CDR3 is TGCGCCAGCAGCCCGGGGGAGCAAGAGACCCAGTACTTC. Translated, it gives CASSPGEQETQYF.